This T cell receptor (beta chain) was found in a study of response to subunit inactivated influenza vaccine. V was clipped by 8 bases and J by 4 bases; unmatched bases: 15. The CDR3 runs to 16 residues. CDR1 is SQVTM, CDR2 ANQGSEA, per germline. A single record per CDR3 protein comes from TCRdb applying MiXCR to the RT-PCR reads. The table lists some 850,000 distinct CDR3 sequences, roughly 18% of them singletons. The chain combines TRBV29-1 with TRBJ2-3; 10 bases are a match to TRBD2. The sample in question was PBMCs from blood, obtained about 5 days after vaccination. The sequence derives from a man aged 50-59 years who received an inactivated influenza vaccine. The CDR3 here is CSILPWLAGVSDTQYF. For the CDR3, the DNA is TGCAGCATTCTCCCTTGGCTAGCGGGGGTGTCAGATACGCAGTATTTT.